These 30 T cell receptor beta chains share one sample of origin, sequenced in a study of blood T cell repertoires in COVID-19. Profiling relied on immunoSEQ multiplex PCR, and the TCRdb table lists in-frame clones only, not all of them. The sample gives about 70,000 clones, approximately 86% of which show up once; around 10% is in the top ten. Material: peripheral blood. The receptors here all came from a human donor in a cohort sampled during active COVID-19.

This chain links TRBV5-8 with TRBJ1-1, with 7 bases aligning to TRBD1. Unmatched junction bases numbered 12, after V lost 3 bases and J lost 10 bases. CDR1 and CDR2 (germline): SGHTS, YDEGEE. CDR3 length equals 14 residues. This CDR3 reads CASSSQLTGSVAFF. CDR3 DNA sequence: TGTGCCAGCAGCTCCCAACTGACAGGGAGTGTAGCTTTCTTT. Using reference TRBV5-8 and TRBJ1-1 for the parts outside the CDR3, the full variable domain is EAGVTQSPTHLIKTRGQQATLRCSPISGHTSVYWYQQALGLGLQFLLWYDEGEERNRGNFPPRFSGRQFPNYSSELNVNALELEDSALYLCASSSQLTGSVAFFGQGTRLTVV.

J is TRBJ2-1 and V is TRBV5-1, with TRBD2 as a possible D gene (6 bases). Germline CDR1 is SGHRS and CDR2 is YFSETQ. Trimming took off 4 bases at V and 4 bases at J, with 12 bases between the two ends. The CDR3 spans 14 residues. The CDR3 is CASSPRGLYNEQFF. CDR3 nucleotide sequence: TGCGCCAGCAGCCCCCGGGGGTTATACAATGAGCAGTTCTTC.

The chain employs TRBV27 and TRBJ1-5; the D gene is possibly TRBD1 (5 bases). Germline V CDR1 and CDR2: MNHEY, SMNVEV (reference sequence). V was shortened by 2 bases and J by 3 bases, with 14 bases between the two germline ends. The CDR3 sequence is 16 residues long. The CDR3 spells CASSLGGGITNQPQHF. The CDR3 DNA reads TGTGCCAGCAGTTTAGGGGGGGGGATAACCAATCAGCCCCAGCATTTT.

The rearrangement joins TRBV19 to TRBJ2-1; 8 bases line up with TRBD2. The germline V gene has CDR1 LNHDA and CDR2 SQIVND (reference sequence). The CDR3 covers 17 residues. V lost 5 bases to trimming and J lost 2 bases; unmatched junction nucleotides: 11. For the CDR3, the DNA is TGTGCCAGTAGTGTGACTAGCGCTGGTGTTGCCTACAATGAGCAGTTCTTC. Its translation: CASSVTSAGVAYNEQFF.

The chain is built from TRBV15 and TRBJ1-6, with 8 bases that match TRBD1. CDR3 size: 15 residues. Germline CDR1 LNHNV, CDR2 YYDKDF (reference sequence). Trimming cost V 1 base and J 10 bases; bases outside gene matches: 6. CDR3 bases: TGTGCCACCAGCAGAGGAACCACAGGGGGGTCACCCCTCCACTTT. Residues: CATSRGTTGGSPLHF.

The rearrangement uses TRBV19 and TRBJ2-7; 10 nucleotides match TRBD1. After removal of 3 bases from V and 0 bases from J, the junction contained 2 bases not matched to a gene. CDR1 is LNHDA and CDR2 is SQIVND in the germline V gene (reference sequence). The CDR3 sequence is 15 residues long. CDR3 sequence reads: CASSIRDRGSYEQYF. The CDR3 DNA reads TGTGCCAGTAGTATTCGGGACAGGGGCTCCTACGAGCAGTACTTC. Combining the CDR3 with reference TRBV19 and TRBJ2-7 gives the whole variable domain DGGITQSPKYLFRKEGQNVTLSCEQNLNHDAMYWYRQDPGQGLRLIYYSQIVNDFQKGDIAEGYSVSREKKESFPLTVTSAQKNPTAFYLCASSIRDRGSYEQYFGPGTRLTVT.

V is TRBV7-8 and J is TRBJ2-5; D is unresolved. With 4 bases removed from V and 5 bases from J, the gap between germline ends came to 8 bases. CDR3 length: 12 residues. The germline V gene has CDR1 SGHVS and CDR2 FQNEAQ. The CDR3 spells CASSSERETQYF. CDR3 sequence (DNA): TGTGCCAGCAGCTCAGAGAGGGAGACCCAGTACTTC.

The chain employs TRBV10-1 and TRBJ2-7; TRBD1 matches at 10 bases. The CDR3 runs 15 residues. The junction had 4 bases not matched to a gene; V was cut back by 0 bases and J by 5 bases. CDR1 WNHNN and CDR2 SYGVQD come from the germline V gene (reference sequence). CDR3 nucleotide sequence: TGCGCCAGCAGTGAGTCTGGACAGGGGGGGGACGAGCAGTACTTC. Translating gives CASSESGQGGDEQYF.

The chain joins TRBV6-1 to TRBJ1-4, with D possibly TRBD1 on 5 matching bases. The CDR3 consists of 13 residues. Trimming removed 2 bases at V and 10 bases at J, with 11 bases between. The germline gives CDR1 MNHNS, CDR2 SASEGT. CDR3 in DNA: TGTGCCAGCAGTGAATTAGTTGACAGAAAACTGTTTTTT. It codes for CASSELVDRKLFF.

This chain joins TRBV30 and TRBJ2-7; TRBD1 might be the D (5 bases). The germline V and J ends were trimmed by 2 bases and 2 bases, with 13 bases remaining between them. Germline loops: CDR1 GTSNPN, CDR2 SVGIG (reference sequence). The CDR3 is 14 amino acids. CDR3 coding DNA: TGTGCCTGGAGTTATATCAGGGTCCCCTACGAGCAGTACTTC. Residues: CAWSYIRVPYEQYF.

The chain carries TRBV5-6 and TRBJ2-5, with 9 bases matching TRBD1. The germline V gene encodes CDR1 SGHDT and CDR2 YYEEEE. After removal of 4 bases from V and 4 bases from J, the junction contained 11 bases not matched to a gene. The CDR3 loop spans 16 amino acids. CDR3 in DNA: TGTGCCAGCAGCGCCGGGACAGGGATTTTTCGAGAGACCCAGTACTTC. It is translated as CASSAGTGIFRETQYF.

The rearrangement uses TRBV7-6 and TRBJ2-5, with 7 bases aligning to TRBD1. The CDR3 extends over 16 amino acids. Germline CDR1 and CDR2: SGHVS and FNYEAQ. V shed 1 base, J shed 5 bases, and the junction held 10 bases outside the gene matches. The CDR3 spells CASSLGQTGLMETQYF. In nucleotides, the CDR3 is TGTGCCAGCAGCTTAGGGCAGACAGGGCTGATGGAGACCCAGTACTTC.

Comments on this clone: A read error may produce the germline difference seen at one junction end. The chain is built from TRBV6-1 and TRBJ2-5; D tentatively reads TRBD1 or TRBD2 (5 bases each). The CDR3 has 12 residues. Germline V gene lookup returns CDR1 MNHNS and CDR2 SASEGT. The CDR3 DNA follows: TGTGCCAGCGGTGAAGGGGAGGAGACCCAGTACTTC. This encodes CASGEGEETQYF.

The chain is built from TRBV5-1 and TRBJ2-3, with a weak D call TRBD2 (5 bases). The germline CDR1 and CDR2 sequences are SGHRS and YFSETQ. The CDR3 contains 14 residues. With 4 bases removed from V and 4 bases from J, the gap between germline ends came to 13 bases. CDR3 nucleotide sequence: TGCGCCAGCAGCGGAGGTCCGGGTTCAGATACGCAGTATTTT. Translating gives CASSGGPGSDTQYF.

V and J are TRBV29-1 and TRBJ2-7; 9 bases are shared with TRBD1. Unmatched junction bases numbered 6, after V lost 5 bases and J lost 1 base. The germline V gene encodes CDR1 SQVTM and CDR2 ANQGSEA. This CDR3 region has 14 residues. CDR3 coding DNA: TGCAGCGTTCTTACGGGACAGGGTTCCTACGAGCAGTACTTC. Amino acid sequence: CSVLTGQGSYEQYF.

CDR3 bases: TGTGCCAGCAGTTTAGAGGGACTGAGGCGCGGCACTGAAGCTTTCTTT. Its translation: CASSLEGLRRGTEAFF. The chain is built from TRBV28 and TRBJ1-1; weak D call: TRBD1 (5 bases). The CDR3 is 16 amino acids. Germline values: CDR1 MDHEN, CDR2 SYDVKM. The V end lost 2 bases, the J end lost 4 bases, and 17 bases lay between the germline ends. The full variable domain, with the rest looked up from reference TRBV28 and TRBJ1-1, is DVKVTQSSRYLVKRTGEKVFLECVQDMDHENMFWYRQDPGLGLRLIYFSYDVKMKEKGDIPEGYSVSREKKERFSLILESASTNQTSMYLCASSLEGLRRGTEAFFGQGTRLTVV.

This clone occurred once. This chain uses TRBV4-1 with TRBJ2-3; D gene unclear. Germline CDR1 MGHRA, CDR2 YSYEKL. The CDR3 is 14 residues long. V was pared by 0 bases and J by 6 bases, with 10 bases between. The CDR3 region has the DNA TGCGCCAGCAGCCAAGATACAGTTGCTGATACGCAGTATTTT. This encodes CASSQDTVADTQYF.

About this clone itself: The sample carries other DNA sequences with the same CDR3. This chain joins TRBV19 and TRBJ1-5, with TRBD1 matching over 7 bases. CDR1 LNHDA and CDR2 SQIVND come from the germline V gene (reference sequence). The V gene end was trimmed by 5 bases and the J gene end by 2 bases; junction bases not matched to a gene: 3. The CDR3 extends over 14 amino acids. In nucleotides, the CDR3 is TGTGCCAGTAGTGGCACAGGGGGCAATCAGCCCCAGCATTTT. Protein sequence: CASSGTGGNQPQHF.

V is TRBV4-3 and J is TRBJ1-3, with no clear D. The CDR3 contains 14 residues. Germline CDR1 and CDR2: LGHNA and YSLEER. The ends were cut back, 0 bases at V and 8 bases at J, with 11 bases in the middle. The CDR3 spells CASSQDTVADTIYF. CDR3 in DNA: TGCGCCAGCAGCCAAGATACAGTAGCGGACACCATATATTTT.

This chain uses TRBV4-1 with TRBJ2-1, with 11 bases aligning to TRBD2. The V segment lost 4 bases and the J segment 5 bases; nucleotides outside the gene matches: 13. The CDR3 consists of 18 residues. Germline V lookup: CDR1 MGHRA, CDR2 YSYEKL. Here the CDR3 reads CASSPPRLVAGGNNEQFF. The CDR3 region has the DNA TGCGCCAGCAGCCCCCCCAGGTTGGTAGCGGGGGGGAACAATGAGCAGTTCTTC.

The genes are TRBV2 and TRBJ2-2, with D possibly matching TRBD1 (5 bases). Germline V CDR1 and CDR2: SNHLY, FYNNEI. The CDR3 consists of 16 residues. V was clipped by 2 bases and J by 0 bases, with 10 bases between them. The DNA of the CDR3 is TGTGCCAGCAGTGAACCGCAGGGCGCGAACACCGGGGAGCTGTTTTTT. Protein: CASSEPQGANTGELFF. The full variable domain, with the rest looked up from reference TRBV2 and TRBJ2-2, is EPEVTQTPSHQVTQMGQEVILRCVPISNHLYFYWYRQILGQKVEFLVSFYNNEISEKSEIFDDQFSVERPDGSNFTLKIRSTKLEDSAMYFCASSEPQGANTGELFFGEGSRLTVL.

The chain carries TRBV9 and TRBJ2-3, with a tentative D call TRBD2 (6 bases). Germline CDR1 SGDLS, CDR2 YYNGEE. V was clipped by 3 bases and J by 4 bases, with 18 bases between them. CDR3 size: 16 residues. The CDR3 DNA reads TGTGCCAGCAGCGAGTGGGCGGGCGGAGGGGCAGATACGCAGTATTTT. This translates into CASSEWAGGGADTQYF.

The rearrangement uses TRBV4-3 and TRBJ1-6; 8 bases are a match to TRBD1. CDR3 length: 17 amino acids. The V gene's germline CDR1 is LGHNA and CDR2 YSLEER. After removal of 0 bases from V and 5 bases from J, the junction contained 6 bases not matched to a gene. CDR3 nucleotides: TGCGCCAGCAGCCAAGAACCTGGACAGGGAAATAATTCACCCCTCCACTTT. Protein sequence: CASSQEPGQGNNSPLHF.

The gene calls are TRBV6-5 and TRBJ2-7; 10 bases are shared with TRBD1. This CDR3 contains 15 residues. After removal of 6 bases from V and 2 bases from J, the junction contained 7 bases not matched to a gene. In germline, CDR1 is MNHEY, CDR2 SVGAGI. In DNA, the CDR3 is TGTGCCAGCAGGACCGGACAGGGGGTGCCCTACGAGCAGTACTTC. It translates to CASRTGQGVPYEQYF.

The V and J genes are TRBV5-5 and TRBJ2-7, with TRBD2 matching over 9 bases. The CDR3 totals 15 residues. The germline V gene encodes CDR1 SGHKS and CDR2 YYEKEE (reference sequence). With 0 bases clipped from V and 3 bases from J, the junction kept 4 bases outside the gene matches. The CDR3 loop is CASSLAAGGFYEQYF. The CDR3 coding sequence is TGTGCCAGCAGCTTGGCAGCGGGGGGCTTCTACGAGCAGTACTTC.

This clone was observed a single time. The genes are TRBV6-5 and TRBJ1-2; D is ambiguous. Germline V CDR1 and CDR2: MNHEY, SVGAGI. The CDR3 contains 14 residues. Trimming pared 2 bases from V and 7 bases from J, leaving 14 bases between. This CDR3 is CASSYGEGVSGYTF. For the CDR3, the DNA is TGTGCCAGCAGTTACGGGGAGGGCGTCTCTGGCTACACCTTC.

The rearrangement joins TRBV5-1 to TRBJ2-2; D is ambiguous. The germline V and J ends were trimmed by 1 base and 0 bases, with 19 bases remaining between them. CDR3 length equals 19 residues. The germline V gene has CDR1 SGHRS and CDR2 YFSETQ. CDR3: CASSLRFGSADSNTGELFF. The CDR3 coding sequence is TGCGCCAGCAGCTTGCGTTTCGGGTCGGCAGACTCGAACACCGGGGAGCTGTTTTTT.

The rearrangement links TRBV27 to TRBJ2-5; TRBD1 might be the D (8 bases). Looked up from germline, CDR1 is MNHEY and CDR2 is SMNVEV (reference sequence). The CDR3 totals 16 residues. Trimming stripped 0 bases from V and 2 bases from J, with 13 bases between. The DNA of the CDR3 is TGTGCCAGCAGTTTATCCTACAGGGGGGGACAAGAGACCCAGTACTTC. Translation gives CASSLSYRGGQETQYF.

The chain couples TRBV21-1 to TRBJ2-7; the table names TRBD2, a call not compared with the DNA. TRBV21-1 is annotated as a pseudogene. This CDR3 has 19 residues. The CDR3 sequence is CASSIRGTSGGNLSYEQYF. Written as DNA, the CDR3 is TGTGCCAGCAGCATCCGCGGGACTAGCGGGGGGAACCTCTCCTACGAGCAGTACTTC.

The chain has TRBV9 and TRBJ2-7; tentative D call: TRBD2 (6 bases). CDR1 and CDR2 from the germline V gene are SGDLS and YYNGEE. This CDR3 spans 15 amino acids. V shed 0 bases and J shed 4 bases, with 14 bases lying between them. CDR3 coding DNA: TGTGCCAGCAGCGTAGGGCGGGGAGATTTGTACGAGCAGTACTTC. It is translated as CASSVGRGDLYEQYF.